Below, 10 T cell receptor beta chains from the same sample are listed, as sequenced in a study of shared clonotypes between healthy human individuals. The table came from immunoSEQ multiplex PCR; TCRdb's copy has only in-frame clones and leaves some out. The sample yields some 1.1 million clones, approximately 75% seen once. Specimen: memory CD4+ T cells from PBMCs. Subset described: CD45RA-negative fraction. The receptors stem from a man aged 18 to 35 in good health. Some clones in this sample may be carry-over from other donors' samples.

The chain is built from TRBV5-4 and TRBJ2-3, with a tentative D call TRBD1 (5 bases). CDR3 length equals 14 residues. V was trimmed by 2 bases and J by 2 bases, leaving 9 bases between them. From germline, CDR1 is SGHNT and CDR2 YYREEE (reference sequence). CDR3 protein: CASSFTGTTDTQYF. The CDR3 coding sequence is TGTGCCAGCAGCTTCACAGGAACCACAGATACGCAGTATTTT.

This clone appeared many times. The gene calls are TRBV18 and TRBJ2-5; 8 bases map to TRBD1. After removal of 0 bases from V and 6 bases from J, the junction contained 9 bases not matched to a gene. There are 16 residues in the CDR3. Looked up from germline, CDR1 is KGHSH and CDR2 is LQKENI. CDR3 nucleotide sequence: TGTGCCAGCTCACCACCGGTCCAGGGGGCGAGGAAGACCCAGTACTTC. The encoded protein is CASSPPVQGARKTQYF.

The V gene is TRBV29-1, the J gene TRBJ2-1; the match to TRBD2 covers 15 bases. From germline, CDR1 is SQVTM and CDR2 ANQGSEA. Trimming cost V 2 bases and J 7 bases; bases outside gene matches: 3. This CDR3 spans 15 amino acids. For the CDR3, the DNA is TGCAGCGTTGAATCCGGACTAGCGGGAGGGAATGAGCAGTTCTTC. This encodes CSVESGLAGGNEQFF.

The V call is TRBV2, the J call TRBJ1-2; weak D call: TRBD1 (5 bases). With 8 bases removed from V and 4 bases from J, the gap between germline ends came to 11 bases. There are 12 residues in the CDR3. Germline loops: CDR1 SNHLY, CDR2 FYNNEI. The CDR3 is CASASQGYGYTF. The CDR3 nucleotides are TGTGCCAGCGCATCCCAGGGCTATGGCTACACCTTC.

This chain joins TRBV29-1 and TRBJ1-2; maybe TRBD1 (6 bases). Germline V lookup: CDR1 SQVTM, CDR2 ANQGSEA. There are 13 residues in the CDR3. Deletions cut 7 bases from V and 4 bases from J, with 16 bases between. CDR3 amino acids: CSASGGAGYGYTF. The DNA of the CDR3 is TGCAGCGCTAGCGGGGGCGCCGGCTATGGCTACACCTTC.

This clone has at least ten counts. This chain uses TRBV28 with TRBJ1-5; TRBD1 agrees at 7 bases. CDR1 is MDHEN and CDR2 is SYDVKM in the germline V gene. The CDR3 sequence is 18 residues long. V gave up 4 bases and J gave up 11 bases; unmatched junction bases: 23. The CDR3 loop reads CASSSPSLGFQGGSAQHF. The CDR3, as DNA: TGTGCCAGCAGTTCCCCCTCTCTGGGGTTCCAGGGGGGATCAGCCCAGCATTTT.

This chain joins TRBV5-4 and TRBJ1-1, with D hard to call. The V gene lost 2 bases and the J gene lost 1 base, with 9 bases spanning the gap. Germline CDR1 and CDR2: SGHNT and YYREEE (reference sequence). There are 14 residues in the CDR3. The CDR3, as DNA: TGTGCCAGCAGCTTATCCAGCTCGAACACTGAAGCTTTCTTT. Translation gives CASSLSSSNTEAFF.

V is TRBV28 and J is TRBJ2-7; 7 bases line up with TRBD2. The germline CDR1 and CDR2 sequences are MDHEN and SYDVKM. V shed 9 bases and J 3 bases; nucleotides not matched to a gene: 14. The CDR3 runs to 15 residues. CDR3 in DNA: TGTGCCAGTCACTGGGGGGGTGGGACTATCTACGAGCAGTACTTC. Protein product: CASHWGGGTIYEQYF.

This sequence joins TRBV21-1 and TRBJ2-3; TRBD1 is the table's D call, not checked against the DNA. TRBV21-1 is assigned pseudogene status. CDR3 length equals 20 residues. The CDR3 sequence is CASSKNPGRGGSLFPDTQYF. For the CDR3, the DNA is TGTGCCAGCAGCAAAAACCCGGGCAGGGGTGGGAGTCTCTTTCCAGATACGCAGTATTTT.

The chain employs TRBV6-5 and TRBJ2-3, with a possible D match to TRBD1 (6 bases). This CDR3 contains 14 residues. Per the germline V gene, CDR1 is MNHEY and CDR2 is SVGAGI. Trimming took 0 bases from V and 3 from J, leaving 7 bases between them. CDR3 in amino acids: CASSYSGATDTQYF. DNA of the CDR3: TGTGCCAGCAGTTACTCGGGGGCGACAGATACGCAGTATTTT.